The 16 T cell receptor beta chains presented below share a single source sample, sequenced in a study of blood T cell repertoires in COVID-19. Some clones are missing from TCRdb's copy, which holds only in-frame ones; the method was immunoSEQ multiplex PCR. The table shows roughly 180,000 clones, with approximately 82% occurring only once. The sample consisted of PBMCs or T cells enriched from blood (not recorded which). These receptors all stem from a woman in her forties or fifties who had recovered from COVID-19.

As DNA, the CDR3 is TGTGCCAGCAGCTGGGGCACAGGGGGATCCTACAATGAGCAGTTCTTC. Translated, it gives CASSWGTGGSYNEQFF. The chain recombines TRBV5-4 with TRBJ2-1; 8 bases align to TRBD1. CDR3 length equals 16 residues. The V gene's germline CDR1 is SGHNT and CDR2 YYREEE (reference sequence). Unmatched junction bases numbered 6, after V lost 3 bases and J lost 1 base.

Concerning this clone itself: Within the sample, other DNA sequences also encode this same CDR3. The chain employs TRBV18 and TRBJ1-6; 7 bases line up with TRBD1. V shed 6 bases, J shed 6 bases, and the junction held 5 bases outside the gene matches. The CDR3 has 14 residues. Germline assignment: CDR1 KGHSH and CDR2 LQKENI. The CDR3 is CASSRDRLNSPLHF. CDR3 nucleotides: TGTGCCAGCTCTCGGGACAGACTTAATTCACCCCTCCACTTT.

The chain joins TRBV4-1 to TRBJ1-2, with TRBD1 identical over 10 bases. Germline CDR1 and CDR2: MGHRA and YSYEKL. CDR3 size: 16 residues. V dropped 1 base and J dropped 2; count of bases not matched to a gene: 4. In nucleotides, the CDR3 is TGCGCCAGCAGCCAAGGGGTGGACAGGGGGAACTATGGCTACACCTTC. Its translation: CASSQGVDRGNYGYTF.

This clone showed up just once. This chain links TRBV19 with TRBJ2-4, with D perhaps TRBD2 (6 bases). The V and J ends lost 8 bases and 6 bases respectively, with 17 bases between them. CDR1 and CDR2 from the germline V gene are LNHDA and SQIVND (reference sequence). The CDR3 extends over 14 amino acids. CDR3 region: CASSGDQRVNIQYF. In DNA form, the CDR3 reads TGTGCCAGTTCGGGGGACCAGAGGGTAAACATTCAGTACTTC.

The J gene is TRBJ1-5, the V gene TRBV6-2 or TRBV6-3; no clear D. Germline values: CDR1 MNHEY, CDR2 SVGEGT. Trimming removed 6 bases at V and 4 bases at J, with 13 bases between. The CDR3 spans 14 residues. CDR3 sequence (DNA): TGTGCCAGCAGCAGCGGTTTAGCAAATCAGCCCCAGCATTTT. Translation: CASSSGLANQPQHF.

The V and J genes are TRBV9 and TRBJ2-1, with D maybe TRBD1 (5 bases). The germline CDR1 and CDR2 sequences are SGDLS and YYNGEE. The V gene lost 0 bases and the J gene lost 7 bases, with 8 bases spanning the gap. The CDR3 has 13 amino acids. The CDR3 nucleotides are TGTGCCAGCAGCGTAGATCCAGGGAATGAGCAGTTCTTC. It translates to CASSVDPGNEQFF.

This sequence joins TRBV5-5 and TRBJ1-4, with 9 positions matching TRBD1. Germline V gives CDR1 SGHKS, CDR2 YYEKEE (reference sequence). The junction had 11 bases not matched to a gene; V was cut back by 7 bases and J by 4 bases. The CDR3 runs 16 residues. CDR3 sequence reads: CASGDRWDRVNEKLFF. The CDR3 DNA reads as TGTGCCAGCGGGGACCGTTGGGACAGGGTTAATGAAAAACTGTTTTTT. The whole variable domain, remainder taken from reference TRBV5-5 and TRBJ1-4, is DAGVTQSPTHLIKTRGQQVTLRCSPISGHKSVSWYQQVLGQGPQFIFQYYEKEERGRGNFPDRFSARQFPNYSSELNVNALLLGDSALYLCASGDRWDRVNEKLFFGSGTQLSVL.

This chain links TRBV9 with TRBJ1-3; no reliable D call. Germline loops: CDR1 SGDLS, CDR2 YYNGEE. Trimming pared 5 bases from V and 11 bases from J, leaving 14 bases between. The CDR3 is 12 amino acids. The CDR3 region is CASSVEGFAIYF. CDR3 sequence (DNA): TGTGCCAGCAGTGTGGAGGGTTTCGCCATATATTTT.

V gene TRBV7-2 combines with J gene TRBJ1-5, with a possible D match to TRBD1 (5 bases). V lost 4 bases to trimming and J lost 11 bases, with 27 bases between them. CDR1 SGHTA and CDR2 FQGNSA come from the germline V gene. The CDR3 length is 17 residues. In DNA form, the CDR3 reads TGTGCCAGCAGCTCGCCTGAGGACCGGGAGGGGCCAATGGCCCAGCATTTT. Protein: CASSSPEDREGPMAQHF. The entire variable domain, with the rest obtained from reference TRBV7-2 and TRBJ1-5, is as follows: GAGVSQSPSNKVTEKGKDVELRCDPISGHTALYWYRQSLGQGLEFLIYFQGNSAPDKSGLPSDRFSAERTGGSVSTLTIQRTQQEDSAVYLCASSSPEDREGPMAQHFGDGTRLSIL.

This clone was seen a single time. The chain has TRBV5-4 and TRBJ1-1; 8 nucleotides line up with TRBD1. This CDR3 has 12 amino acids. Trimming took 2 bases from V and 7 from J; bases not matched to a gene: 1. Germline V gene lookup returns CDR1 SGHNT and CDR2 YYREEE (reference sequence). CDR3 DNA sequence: TGTGCCAGCAGCTTTGACAGGGGTGAAGCTTTCTTT. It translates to CASSFDRGEAFF.

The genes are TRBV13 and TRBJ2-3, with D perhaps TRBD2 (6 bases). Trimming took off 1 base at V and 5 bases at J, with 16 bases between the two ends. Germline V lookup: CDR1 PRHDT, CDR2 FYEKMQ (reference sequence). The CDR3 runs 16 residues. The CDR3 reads CASSLVNGRRVDTQYF. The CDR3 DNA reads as TGTGCCAGCAGCTTAGTCAACGGGAGAAGGGTAGATACGCAGTATTTT.

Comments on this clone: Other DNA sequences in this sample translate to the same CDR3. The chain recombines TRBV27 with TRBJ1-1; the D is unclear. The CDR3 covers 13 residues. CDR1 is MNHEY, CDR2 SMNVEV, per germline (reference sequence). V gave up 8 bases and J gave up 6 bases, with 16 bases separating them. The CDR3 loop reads CASSLSRGSEAFF. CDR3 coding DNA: TGTGCCAGCTCTCTAAGTCGGGGATCTGAAGCTTTCTTT.

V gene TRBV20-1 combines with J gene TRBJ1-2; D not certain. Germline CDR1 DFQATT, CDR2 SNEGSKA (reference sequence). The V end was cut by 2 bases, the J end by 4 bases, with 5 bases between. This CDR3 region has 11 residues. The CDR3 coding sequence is TGCAGTGCTAGATCGGTCTATGGCTACACCTTC. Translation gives CSARSVYGYTF.

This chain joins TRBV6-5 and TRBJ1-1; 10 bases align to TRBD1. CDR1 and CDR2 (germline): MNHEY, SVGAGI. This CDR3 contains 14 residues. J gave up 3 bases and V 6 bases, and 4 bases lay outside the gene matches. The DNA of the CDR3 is TGTGCCAGCAGCACGACAGGGGGCTACACTGAAGCTTTCTTT. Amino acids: CASSTTGGYTEAFF.

The CDR3 here is CASSPGQGAGGYTF. As DNA, the CDR3 is TGTGCCAGCAGCCCGGGACAGGGGGCGGGTGGCTACACCTTC. The chain employs TRBV28 and TRBJ1-2; 12 bases map to TRBD1. This CDR3 is 14 amino acids long. The J segment lost 7 bases and the V segment lost 6 bases, leaving 6 bases of the junction unmatched. CDR1 and CDR2 from the germline V gene are MDHEN and SYDVKM.

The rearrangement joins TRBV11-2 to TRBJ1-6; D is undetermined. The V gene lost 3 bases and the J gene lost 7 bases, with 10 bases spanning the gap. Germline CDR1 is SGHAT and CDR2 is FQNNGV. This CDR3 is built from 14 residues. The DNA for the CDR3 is TGTGCCAGCAGCTTTGGGCCTCTGAATTCACCCCTCCACTTT. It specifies CASSFGPLNSPLHF.